The 7 T cell receptor beta chains below come from one sample, sequenced in a study of shared T cell receptors in the human thymus. Profiled with immunoSEQ multiplex PCR; TCRdb holds only in-frame clones, not every one. Of about 710,000 clones in the sample, 70% to 90% were seen once. This same sample was also part of a study on human thymus T cells.

Specimen: thymocytes. These TCRs come from a boy under two years old with a congenital heart defect.

This sequence joins TRBV6-5 and TRBJ2-1; D remains ambiguous. The germline V and J ends were trimmed by 3 bases and 4 bases, with 16 bases remaining between them. CDR3 length equals 16 residues. The germline gives CDR1 MNHEY, CDR2 SVGAGI. DNA for the CDR3: TGTGCCAGCAGTTATCATGGCGGCACCAGATACAATGAGCAGTTCTTC. Protein: CASSYHGGTRYNEQFF.

V is TRBV7-9 and J is TRBJ2-1, with TRBD2 identical over 7 bases. V was pared by 1 base and J by 3 bases, with 6 bases of the junction left unmatched. This CDR3 is 16 amino acids long. Germline lookup yields CDR1 SEHNR and CDR2 FQNEAQ (reference sequence). The CDR3 protein is CASSLERGGSYNEQFF. In nucleotides, the CDR3 is TGTGCCAGCAGCTTAGAGCGCGGGGGTAGCTACAATGAGCAGTTCTTC.

The V and J genes are TRBV9 and TRBJ2-1; 10 nucleotides line up with TRBD2. V was clipped by 3 bases and J by 7 bases; unmatched bases: 13. The V gene's germline CDR1 is SGDLS and CDR2 YYNGEE. The CDR3 sequence is 17 residues long. This CDR3 is CASSATDLAGAQNEQFF. DNA for the CDR3: TGTGCCAGCAGCGCTACTGATCTAGCGGGAGCGCAGAATGAGCAGTTCTTC.

This clone was seen only a few times. The chain carries TRBV11-2 and TRBJ1-4; 7 nucleotides match TRBD1. Germline CDR1 SGHAT, CDR2 FQNNGV. Unmatched junction bases numbered 6, after V lost 0 bases and J lost 5 bases. The length of the CDR3 is 16 residues. The CDR3 sequence is CASSLDGRGRNEKLFF. In DNA, the CDR3 is TGTGCCAGCAGCTTAGATGGTAGGGGGCGAAATGAAAAACTGTTTTTT.

This chain joins TRBV14 and TRBJ1-1, with 8 bases aligning to TRBD1. This CDR3 has 15 residues. Germline V lookup: CDR1 SGHDN, CDR2 FVKESK. With V trimmed by 4 bases and J by 1 base, 5 bases remained unmatched. The CDR3 sequence: CASSRRDRPNTEAFF. The CDR3, as DNA: TGTGCCAGCAGCCGGAGGGACAGGCCGAACACTGAAGCTTTCTTT.

The chain couples TRBV15 to TRBJ2-5; TRBD2 is a possible D gene (6 bases). Trimming took off 1 base at V and 14 bases at J, with 23 bases between the two ends. This CDR3 contains 15 residues. CDR1 is LNHNV, CDR2 YYDKDF, per germline (reference sequence). CDR3 region: CATSRGGSRGLTGYF. CDR3 in DNA: TGTGCCACCAGCAGAGGGGGGTCAAGGGGACTGACGGGATACTTC.

The gene calls are TRBV28 and TRBJ1-6, with 7 bases fitting TRBD1. Germline lookup yields CDR1 MDHEN and CDR2 SYDVKM. The CDR3 covers 16 residues. V trimming: 2 bases; J trimming: 9 bases; junction bases outside the gene matches: 10. This CDR3 reads CASSLKGGAGSSPLHF. The CDR3 region has the DNA TGTGCCAGCAGTTTAAAAGGGGGCGCAGGTAGTTCACCCCTCCACTTT. The full variable domain, with the rest looked up from reference TRBV28 and TRBJ1-6, is DVKVTQSSRYLVKRTGEKVFLECVQDMDHENMFWYRQDPGLGLRLIYFSYDVKMKEKGDIPEGYSVSREKKERFSLILESASTNQTSMYLCASSLKGGAGSSPLHFGNGTRLTVT.